What follows describes a single T cell receptor beta chain. In its sample, this clonotype was seen many times. Its antigen is unknown. No much larger clone exists at a distance of one base, and base qualities are not known. This sample is part of a study of T cells in Graves' hyperthyroidism and ophthalmopathy (dated by TCRdb to between 2019 and 2020). About the investigation overall: Peripheral blood samples were taken at the time of initial diagnosis, prior to any treatment. The paper reports TCR Vbeta CDR3 sequencing of over 120 peripheral blood samples: some 44 ophthalmopathy, approximately 74 hyperthyroidism and around 17 progressor patients. The 95 to 100 discovery patients were randomly divided into training and test sets at a 7:3 ratio. To identify TCR V-J signatures that set the groups apart, the researchers used a discovery cohort of more than 95 patients, made up of 40 to 45 with Graves' ophthalmopathy and about 60 with stable Graves' hyperthyroidism. The study also compared thyroid tissue and blood T-cell repertoires from 5 to 7 Graves' hyperthyroidism patients. Prospective prediction of ophthalmopathy was tested in an independent validation cohort consisting of fewer than 20 hyperthyroidism patients and around 16 patients who later progressed to ophthalmopathy. After sampling, hyperthyroidism patients received methimazole starting at 30 mg daily, and ophthalmopathy patients received high-dose intravenous methylprednisolone. Study-wide findings and limitations: Most expanded thyroid clonotypes (frequency above 0.001) were also detected in blood, suggesting blood repertoires may reflect thyroid immune responses. No statistical method was used to set the sample size in advance, and investigators knew the group allocation. Ophthalmopathy was separated from stable hyperthyroidism by a 13 V-J signature model, with over 85% sensitivity and 81% to 83% specificity obtained in cross-validation and 80%/75% obtained in testing. During validation, the model predicted progression to ophthalmopathy a median of roughly 7.1 months ahead of onset, with around 65% sensitivity and around 73% specificity.

Stable Graves' hyperthyroidism was defined as no progression to ophthalmopathy during 18 months of follow-up. Hyperthyroidism patients were newly diagnosed, had a disease duration of under 2 months, and were aged 18 to 65 years. Patients with uncontrolled infections, other autoimmune diseases, pregnancy or lactation were excluded. Diagnoses were established on the basis of clinical symptoms, serum thyroxine and TRAb, thyroid ultrasound, and orbital computed tomography. Ficoll-Paque density gradient centrifugation was used to isolate PBMCs from about 10 ml of fresh peripheral blood. Total RNA was extracted with Trizol reagent, and quality was checked on an Agilent 2100 Bioanalyzer. The TCR beta CDR3 regions were amplified from RNA transcripts. The TCR CDR3 was subjected to a first round of RT-PCR using the HTBI primer set and the Qiagen OneStep RT-PCR kit. Libraries were constructed in a second round of multiplex PCR, after which size selection and purification were carried out. Libraries were sequenced paired-end with 100 bp reads on an Illumina HiSeq2000. The original pipeline was this. Raw data were processed with SOAPnuke, discarding reads with adapters, uncalled bases, mean Phred below 15, or no exact constant-primer or identifier match. COPE v1.2.5 was used to merge the high-quality paired reads, and each unique nucleotide sequence was defined as a clonotype. Clonotypes were aligned to IMGT TRBV, TRBD and TRBJ reference segments using MiTCR v1.1. The analysis included only V-J combinations with a frequency above 0.0001, which together covered about 99% of the repertoires. The TCS score was defined as the ratio of F50 (clonal expansion) to E x V (chaos), calculated using BLOSUM62-based TCRdist between CDR3 peptides within each V-J. Welch's t-statistics and random forest reduced around 550 V-J features to about 12, which were used in a naive Bayes classifier (R e1071). TCRdb's own reprocessing of the public reads used fastp at Q25 and MiXCR and kept productive beta chains. Here each entry gathers all rows of one CDR3 protein and keeps the most common genes and DNA. The V and J calls follow TCRdb's processing rather than the paper's. Across this sample there are more than 450,000 distinct CDR3 sequences, with 14% seen only once. Approximately 15% of the sample is taken by the ten largest.

CDR1 and CDR2, looked up from the germline V gene, are MDHEN and SYDVKM. Between the V and J ends, shortened by 5 bases and 4 bases respectively, the junction contains 15 bases. Inclusive of the bounding cysteine and phenylalanine, the CDR3 is 14 residues long. Only the CDR3 DNA is retained, 42 bases long and in frame from the first base. Sequencing was done on a sample of blood. The receptor's source is a woman aged 40 to 50 with Graves' hyperthyroidism. The chain is made from TRBV28 and TRBJ2-7; TRBD1 is possibly the D segment (6 matching bases). CDR3 reads: CASSTNRARYEQYF. The nucleotides read TGTGCCAGCAGTACTAACAGGGCGCGATACGAGCAGTACTTC.